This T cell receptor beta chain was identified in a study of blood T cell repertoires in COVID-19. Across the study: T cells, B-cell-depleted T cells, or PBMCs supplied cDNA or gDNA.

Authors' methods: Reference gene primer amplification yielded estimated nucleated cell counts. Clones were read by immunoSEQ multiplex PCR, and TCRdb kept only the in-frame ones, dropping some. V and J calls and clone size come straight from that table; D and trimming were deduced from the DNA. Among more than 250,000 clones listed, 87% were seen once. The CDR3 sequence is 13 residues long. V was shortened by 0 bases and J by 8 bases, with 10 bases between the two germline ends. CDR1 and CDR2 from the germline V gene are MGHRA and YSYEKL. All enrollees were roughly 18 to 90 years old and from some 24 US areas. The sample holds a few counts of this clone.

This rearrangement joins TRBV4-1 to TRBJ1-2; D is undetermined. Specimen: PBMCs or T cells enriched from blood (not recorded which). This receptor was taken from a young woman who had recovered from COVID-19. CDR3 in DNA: TGCGCCAGCAGCCAAGAGGGCCGATTCGGCTACACCTTC. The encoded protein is CASSQEGRFGYTF.